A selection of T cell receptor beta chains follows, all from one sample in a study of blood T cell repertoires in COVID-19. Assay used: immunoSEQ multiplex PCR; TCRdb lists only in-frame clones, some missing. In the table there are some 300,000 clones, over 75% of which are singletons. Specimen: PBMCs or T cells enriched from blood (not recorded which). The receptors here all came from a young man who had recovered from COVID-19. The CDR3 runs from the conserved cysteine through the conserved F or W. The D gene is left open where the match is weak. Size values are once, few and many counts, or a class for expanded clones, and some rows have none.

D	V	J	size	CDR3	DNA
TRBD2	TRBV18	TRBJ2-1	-	CASSPRGTRSYNEQFF	TGTGCCAGCTCACCACGGGGGACTAGATCCTACAATGAGCAGTTCTTC
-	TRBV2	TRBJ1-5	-	CASSPKGGAHGNQPQHF	TGTGCCAGCAGTCCCAAGGGGGGGGCGCACGGCAATCAGCCCCAGCATTTT
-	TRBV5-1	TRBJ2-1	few	CASSLADYNEQFF	TGCGCCAGCAGCTTAGCGGATTACAATGAGCAGTTCTTC
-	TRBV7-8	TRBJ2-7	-	CASSLGPVRLAHEQYF	TGTGCCAGCAGCTTAGGTCCAGTCCGCCTAGCCCACGAGCAGTACTTC
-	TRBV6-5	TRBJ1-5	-	CASSFRESNQPQHF	TGTGCCAGCAGTTTCCGGGAGAGCAATCAGCCCCAGCATTTT
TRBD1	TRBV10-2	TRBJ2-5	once	CASRIAGTGIQETQYF	TGCGCCAGCAGAATCGCCGGGACAGGGATTCAAGAGACCCAGTACTTC
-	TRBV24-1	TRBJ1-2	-	CATSEAVNYGYTF	TGTGCCACCAGTGAGGCCGTTAACTATGGCTACACCTTC
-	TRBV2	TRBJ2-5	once	CASSLEGRETQYF	TGTGCCAGCAGCCTCGAGGGTCGGGAGACCCAGTACTTC
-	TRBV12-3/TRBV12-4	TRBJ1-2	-	CASSWGVGYGYTF	TGTGCCAGCAGTTGGGGGGTTGGCTATGGCTACACCTTC
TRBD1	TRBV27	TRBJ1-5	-	CASSLGQGNQPQHF	TGTGCCAGCAGCCTAGGACAGGGCAATCAGCCCCAGCATTTT
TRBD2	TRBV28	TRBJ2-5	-	CASSSGGQETQYF	TGTGCCAGCAGTTCGGGAGGACAAGAGACCCAGTACTTC
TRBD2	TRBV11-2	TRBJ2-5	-	CASRSLAGAQETQYF	TGTGCCAGCAGGAGTCTAGCGGGAGCACAAGAGACCCAGTACTTC
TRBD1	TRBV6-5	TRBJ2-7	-	CASSLTGTGIYEQYF	TGTGCCAGCAGTTTGACCGGGACAGGGATCTACGAGCAGTACTTC
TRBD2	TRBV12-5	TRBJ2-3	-	CASGWREFVDTQYF	TGTGCTAGTGGGTGGCGGGAGTTTGTAGATACGCAGTATTTT
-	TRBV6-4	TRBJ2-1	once	CASSQDSRNEQFF	TGTGCCAGCAGTCAGGACAGCCGAAATGAGCAGTTCTTC
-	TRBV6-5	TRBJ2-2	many	CAAGKGVASGELFF	TGTGCCGCCGGGAAGGGGGTGGCATCCGGGGAGCTGTTTTTT
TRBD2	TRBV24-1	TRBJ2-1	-	CATSDLPAGANNEQFF	TGTGCCACCAGTGATTTGCCGGCGGGAGCTAACAATGAGCAGTTCTTC
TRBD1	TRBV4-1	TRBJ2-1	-	CASSLSGTGVNEQFF	TGCGCCAGCAGCCTGTCTGGGACAGGGGTCAATGAGCAGTTCTTC